The clone carrying this TCR beta chain has a handful of counts. Patients were aged 18 to 65, had disease duration under 2 months, and had newly diagnosed hyperthyroidism. The sample originates from a study of T cells in Graves' hyperthyroidism and ophthalmopathy. The investigators amplified TCR beta CDR3 regions from RNA transcripts. When the TCR CDR3 underwent first-round RT-PCR, the HTBI primer set was used. Each CDR3 protein is one row after TCRdb ran MiXCR on the multiplex PCR reads. This table has about 200,000 distinct CDR3 sequences, more than 15% appearing once. V lost 5 bases, J lost 3 bases, and 22 bases lay in between. There are 17 residues in the CDR3. Germline CDR1 reads MNHEY; CDR2 reads SVGEGT.

The chain uses TRBV6-2 or TRBV6-3 and TRBJ2-5, with TRBD1 as a possible D gene (5 bases). Specimen: blood. This TCR derives from a man aged 45-60 years with Graves' hyperthyroidism. The CDR3 region is CASSATGLGESKETQYF. Here the CDR3 DNA reads TGTGCCAGCAGTGCCACTGGGCTAGGGGAAAGCAAAGAGACCCAGTACTTC.